This passage covers 18 T cell receptor beta chains from one sample sequenced in a study of T-cell reconstitution after alpha-beta-depleted transplantation in children. During its preparation, the TCRbeta library received unique molecular identifiers. Each CDR3 protein is one row after TCRdb ran MiXCR on the PCR reads. Here the sample spans 240,000 or so distinct CDR3 sequences, 7.5% to 9.5% being singletons. The sequencing here drew on PBMCs, mostly from graft donor cells, taken 180 days after TCRalphabeta/CD19-depleted stem cell transplant. Every receptor here comes from a male patient between 5 and 17 years old who had a stem cell transplant for acute lymphoblastic leukemia, so the T cells may come from the graft donor.

This clonotype was detected ten times or more. The J gene is TRBJ1-4, the V gene TRBV6-6, with TRBD1 identical over 7 bases. Germline assignment: CDR1 MNHNY and CDR2 SVGAGI (reference sequence). Germline trimming cut 5 bases from V and 8 bases from J; bases unmatched to any gene: 5. This CDR3 is built from 13 residues. The CDR3 DNA reads as TGTGCCAGCAGTGAGACAGGGTGGGAAAAACTGTTTTTT. Its translation: CASSETGWEKLFF.

This clonotype occurred many times. V gene TRBV5-5 combines with J gene TRBJ2-7, with D tentatively TRBD2 (5 bases). V lost 2 bases and J 3 bases, leaving 12 bases between the germline ends. This CDR3 is built from 14 residues. Germline V CDR1 and CDR2: SGHKS, YYEKEE (reference sequence). CDR3 in amino acids: CASSFGVKSYEQYF. The DNA for the CDR3 is TGTGCCAGCAGCTTCGGGGTCAAGAGCTACGAGCAGTACTTC.

This clonotype appeared many times. The V gene is TRBV27, the J gene TRBJ1-3; D unclear. Germline-derived CDR1 and CDR2 are MNHEY and SMNVEV (reference sequence). The CDR3 runs to 14 residues. Trimming took off 5 bases at V and 1 base at J, with 9 bases between the two ends. DNA of the CDR3: TGTGCCAGCAGTCCTCGCAGGTCTGGAAACACCATATATTTT. Translation gives CASSPRRSGNTIYF.

This clonotype occurred many times. The V gene is TRBV10-3, the J gene TRBJ2-1; D may be TRBD2 (7 bases). The CDR3 totals 13 residues. Germline CDR1 ENHRY, CDR2 SYGVKD. V lost 6 bases to trimming and J lost 9 bases, with 15 bases between them. In DNA form, the CDR3 reads TGTGCCATCAGGGGGGGGGGCCGAATTGAGCAGTTCTTC. This translates into CAIRGGGRIEQFF.

This chain links TRBV7-3 with TRBJ2-5, with unresolved D. This CDR3 is built from 13 residues. Germline values: CDR1 SGHTA, CDR2 FQGTGA. V gave up 4 bases and J gave up 2 bases, with 8 bases separating them. CDR3 amino acids: CASSSLPQETQYF. The DNA for the CDR3 is TGTGCCAGCAGCTCCCTACCACAAGAGACCCAGTACTTC.

A word on this clonotype: A much larger clone differs by one base, so this may be a read error. The V gene is TRBV7-3, the J gene TRBJ2-5; D is undetermined. The V gene's germline CDR1 is SGHTA and CDR2 FQGTGA. V shed 1 base and J shed 12 bases, with 15 bases lying between them. This CDR3 spans 13 amino acids. In DNA form, the CDR3 reads TGTGCCAGCAGCTTAAGTGAGACTCCCCCAAAGTACTTC. Its protein product is CASSLSETPPKYF. The whole variable domain, remainder taken from reference TRBV7-3 and TRBJ2-5, is GAGVSQTPSNKVTEKGKYVELRCDPISGHTALYWYRQSLGQGPEFLIYFQGTGAADDSGLPNDRFFAVRPEGSVSTLKIQRTERGDSAVYLCASSLSETPPKYFGPGTRLLVL.

This clonotype was counted many times. A read error may produce the germline difference seen at one junction end. This chain connects TRBV19 to TRBJ2-2, with D perhaps TRBD2 (6 bases). This CDR3 contains 14 residues. The germline V gene encodes CDR1 LNHDA and CDR2 SQIVND (reference sequence). This chain's CDR3 is CASSIDLQPGGLFF. The DNA for the CDR3 is TGTGCCAGTAGTATAGATCTACAGCCCGGGGGGCTGTTTTTT.

This clonotype has ten or more counts. V and J are TRBV10-3 and TRBJ1-3; D unclear. Between the trimmed V and J ends, which lost 3 bases and 0 bases, there was a span of 12 bases. Germline values: CDR1 ENHRY, CDR2 SYGVKD. This CDR3 contains 16 residues. CDR3 DNA: TGTGCCATCAGTGATAGGGAGAATTACTCTGGAAACACCATATATTTT. This codes for CAISDRENYSGNTIYF.

This clonotype was detected many times. The gene calls are TRBV12-3 or TRBV12-4 and TRBJ1-5; D uncertain. CDR3 length: 16 amino acids. Between the trimmed V and J ends, which lost 2 bases and 0 bases, there was a span of 11 bases. The CDR3 region is CASSLPPGDSNQPQHF. The CDR3 nucleotides are TGTGCCAGCAGTTTACCCCCCGGGGATAGCAATCAGCCCCAGCATTTT.

This clonotype was seen ten or more times. This chain connects TRBV27 to TRBJ2-1; D unresolved. The CDR3 sequence is 15 residues long. Germline CDR1 and CDR2: MNHEY and SMNVEV (reference sequence). V lost 3 bases and J 5 bases, leaving 14 bases between the germline ends. CDR3 nucleotides: TGTGCCAGCAGTTTGTATTCCCTCGCCAACAATGAGCAGTTCTTC. This translates into CASSLYSLANNEQFF.

This clonotype appeared many times. The chain links TRBV28 to TRBJ2-7, with 8 bases that match TRBD2. Per the germline V gene, CDR1 is MDHEN and CDR2 is SYDVKM. V was clipped by 7 bases and J by 3 bases; unmatched bases: 5. CDR3 length equals 13 residues. Here the CDR3 DNA reads TGTGCCAGCAAGAGCGGGGGCTTCTACGAGCAGTACTTC. Its translation: CASKSGGFYEQYF.

This clonotype was detected many times. The rearrangement links TRBV29-1 to TRBJ1-4; 9 nucleotides align to TRBD1. J lost 7 bases, V lost 6 bases, and 6 bases had no gene match. Per germline, CDR1 SQVTM and CDR2 ANQGSEA. The CDR3 is 13 amino acids. The CDR3 loop is CSVQQGAGEKLFF. The CDR3 DNA reads as TGCAGCGTGCAACAGGGGGCAGGTGAAAAACTGTTTTTT.

This clonotype was recorded at least ten times. The V gene is TRBV29-1, the J gene TRBJ2-3; D possibly corresponds to TRBD2 (5 bases). This CDR3 is built from 14 residues. CDR1 is SQVTM and CDR2 is ANQGSEA in the germline V gene. V shed 3 bases and J shed 3 bases, with 13 bases lying between them. This CDR3 is CSVDRLAPTDTQYF. CDR3 DNA: TGCAGCGTTGATCGGCTAGCACCAACAGATACGCAGTATTTT.

This clonotype was seen repeatedly, ten times or more. The chain couples TRBV24-1 to TRBJ1-5, with D unclear. CDR3 length: 13 amino acids. Germline V CDR1 and CDR2: KGHDR, SFDVKD. Trimming removed 4 bases from V and 7 bases from J, with 10 bases in between. In nucleotides, the CDR3 is TGTGCCACCAGTGAGGAGACGGCCCAGCCCCAGCATTTT. Translation gives CATSEETAQPQHF.

This clonotype has at least ten counts. This chain links TRBV10-3 with TRBJ2-2; D possibly corresponds to TRBD2 (5 bases). The V gene's germline CDR1 is ENHRY and CDR2 SYGVKD. Trimming removed 2 bases at V and 7 bases at J, with 8 bases between. The CDR3 contains 13 residues. The CDR3 loop is CAISENAGGELFF. CDR3 coding DNA: TGTGCCATCAGTGAGAACGCGGGCGGGGAGCTGTTTTTT.

This clonotype was observed at least ten times. The chain joins TRBV11-1 to TRBJ2-1, with 8 bases aligning to TRBD2. Germline assignment: CDR1 SGHAT and CDR2 FQDESV (reference sequence). The CDR3 is made up of 14 amino acids. After removal of 5 bases from V and 9 bases from J, the junction contained 9 bases not matched to a gene. The CDR3 nucleotides are TGTGCCAGCAGCCAGGGACTAGGGTCGGGTGAGCAGTTCTTC. As protein: CASSQGLGSGEQFF.

The sample holds many counts of this clonotype. The rearrangement joins TRBV2 to TRBJ2-4; D is ambiguous. V lost 8 bases and J lost 0, with 8 bases in between. Germline V gene lookup returns CDR1 SNHLY and CDR2 FYNNEI. This CDR3 spans 13 amino acids. CDR3 sequence (DNA): TGTGCCAGCTCCGCAGTAGCCAAAAACATTCAGTACTTC. Translation gives CASSAVAKNIQYF.

In this sample, this clonotype turned up many times. This chain uses TRBV29-1 with TRBJ2-2, with D uncertain. V gave up 1 base and J gave up 1 base, with 16 bases separating them. The CDR3 length is 17 residues. Germline V CDR1 and CDR2: SQVTM, ANQGSEA. CDR3 amino acids: CSVEGGPAGRNTGELFF. The CDR3 DNA follows: TGCAGCGTTGAAGGAGGTCCGGCAGGCCGGAACACCGGGGAGCTGTTTTTT.